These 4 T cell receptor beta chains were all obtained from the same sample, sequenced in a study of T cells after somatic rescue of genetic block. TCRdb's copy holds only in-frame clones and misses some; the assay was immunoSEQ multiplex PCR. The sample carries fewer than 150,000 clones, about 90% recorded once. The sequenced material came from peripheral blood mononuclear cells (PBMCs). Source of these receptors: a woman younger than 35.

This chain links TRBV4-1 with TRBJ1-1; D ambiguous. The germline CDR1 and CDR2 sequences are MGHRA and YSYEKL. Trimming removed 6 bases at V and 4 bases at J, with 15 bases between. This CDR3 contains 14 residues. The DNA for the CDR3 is TGCGCCAGCAGACCTCCGGGAAAGGGCACTGAAGCTTTCTTT. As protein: CASRPPGKGTEAFF.

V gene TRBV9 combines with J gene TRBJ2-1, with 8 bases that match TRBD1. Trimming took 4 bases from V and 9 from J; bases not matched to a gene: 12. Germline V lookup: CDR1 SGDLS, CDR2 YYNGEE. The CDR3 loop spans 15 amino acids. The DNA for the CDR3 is TGTGCCAGCAGCCCTCCCGGACAGGGTGTTAGTGAGCAGTTCTTC. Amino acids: CASSPPGQGVSEQFF.

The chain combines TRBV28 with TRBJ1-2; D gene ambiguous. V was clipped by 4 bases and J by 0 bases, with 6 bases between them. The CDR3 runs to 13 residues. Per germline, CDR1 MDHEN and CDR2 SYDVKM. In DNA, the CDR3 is TGTGCCAGCAGTTACGGGTCTAACTATGGCTACACCTTC. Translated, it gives CASSYGSNYGYTF.

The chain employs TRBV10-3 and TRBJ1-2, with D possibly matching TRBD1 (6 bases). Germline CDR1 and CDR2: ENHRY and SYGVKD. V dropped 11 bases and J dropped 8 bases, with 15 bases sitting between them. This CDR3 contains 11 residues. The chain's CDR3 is CASWEGDGYTF. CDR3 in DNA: TGTGCCTCCTGGGAGGGGGACGGCTACACCTTC.